This T cell receptor (beta chain) originates from a study of CD8+CD57+ T cells in acquired aplastic anemia (dated by TCRdb to the late 2010s). Background for the entire study: On average, sorted CD4+ and CD8+ cells yielded about 3 ug of extracted DNA, with a range of 0.2 to 27.4 ug. CD8+CD57+ expansion was defined as frequency above the mean frequency observed in healthy subjects.

The table lists this clonotype with many counts. Its antigen is unknown. No base qualities exist here, and no much larger clone lies one base off it. As encoded in the germline V gene (reference sequence), CDR1 is DFQATT while CDR2 is SNEGSKA. Reading from cysteine to phenylalanine, the CDR3 counts 14 amino acids. Solely the CDR3 DNA is kept, with 42 bases framed from the first base. The V and J ends are trimmed by 3 bases and 2 bases, leaving 13 bases between them. The patients picked for sequencing were ones in whom flow cytometry had shown an expansion of CD8+CD57+ cells. Every patient had severe acquired aplastic anemia, diagnosed using the International Study of Aplastic Anemia and Agranulocytosis and Camitta criteria. No patient had received any therapy when blood was sampled. In this study, sorted CD4+ and CD8+ T cells from the blood of healthy subjects and of severe aplastic anemia patients had their TCR repertoires deep-sequenced. In the USA, patient enrollment took place under clinicaltrials.gov protocols 00001620, 01623167, 00001397, 00071045, 00081523 and 00961064. Ficoll-Paque density gradient centrifugation was used to isolate peripheral blood mononuclear cells. CD4+ and CD8+ T cells were sorted by FACS or magnetic beads before DNA extraction.

What the research found in general, with its limitations: Although roughly 29 CD8+ CDR3 sequences were shared by patients and controls, these sequences appeared highly expressed in patients and within the immunodominant clones of patients. Between patients and healthy controls, no significant difference in CD8+ Simpson's diversity was found (P=0.060).

Profiling of TCR beta VDJ combinations and CDR3 sequences used genomic DNA as the template. An Illumina HiSeq 2000 was the platform used for TCR repertoire sequencing. In the original analysis: Repertoire assessment relied on Simpson's diversity index, CDR3 size and DJ length profiles, and TRBV/TRBJ rearrangement plots. The immunodominant clone was defined as the most abundant DNA sequence in deep sequencing data. CDR3 amino acid sequences were checked for sharing across subjects and were also compared against the VDJdb database and published repertoires. TCRdb reprocessed the public reads (quality trimming at Q25 with fastp, clone calling with MiXCR) and kept in-frame beta chains. Identical CDR3 protein sequences are pooled into one entry, listed with their most common genes and DNA. The V and J calls and clone size are TCRdb's, not the authors'. The sample data list around 200,000 distinct CDR3 sequences, and less than 65% of these were observed just once. Approximately 46% of the sample belongs to the ten largest clones.

This clonotype was obtained from a human donor with aplastic anemia. The material sequenced was sorted CD4+, CD8+, or CD8+CD57+ T cells (not recorded which) from PBMCs. The V and J segments used are TRBV20-1 and TRBJ1-2; too little of a D gene remains to name it. The bases are TGCAGTGCTAGGGTTCGTGGGGAAAACTATGGCTACACCTTC. This codes for CSARVRGENYGYTF.